The 2 T cell receptor beta chains below all came from one sample that was sequenced in a study of graft-versus-host responses after intestinal transplantation. Assay: immunoSEQ multiplex PCR; the TCRdb copy retains only in-frame clones and omits some. Found here are about 20,000 clones, approximately 45% of them singletons; the top ten hold 0.88%. This sample comprised alloreactive CD4+ T cells from a mixed lymphocyte reaction culture, obtained before intestinal transplant. As for subset: CFSE-low proliferating T cells sorted from approximately 6-day pre-transplant mixed lymphocyte reaction (GvH or HvG direction). Receptors were obtained from a human patient who received an intestinal transplant.

In its sample, this clone was seen a few times. The V and J genes are TRBV4-1 and TRBJ2-2; maybe TRBD1 (5 bases). CDR1 MGHRA and CDR2 YSYEKL come from the germline V gene. Trimming took off 5 bases at V and 3 bases at J, with 10 bases between the two ends. The CDR3 totals 14 residues. DNA for the CDR3: TGCGCCAGCAGCACCCGACAGTACACCGGGGAGCTGTTTTTT. Translation: CASSTRQYTGELFF.

The rearrangement joins TRBV23-1 to TRBJ2-2, with 10 bases that match TRBD2. TRBV23-1 is labeled an ORF, and its function is uncertain. J gave up 3 bases and V 3 bases, and 10 bases lay outside the gene matches. The CDR3 has 18 amino acids. CDR3: CASSQGLAGARDTGELFF. The CDR3 DNA reads TGCGCCAGCAGTCAGGGGCTAGCGGGGGCCCGGGACACCGGGGAGCTGTTTTTT.